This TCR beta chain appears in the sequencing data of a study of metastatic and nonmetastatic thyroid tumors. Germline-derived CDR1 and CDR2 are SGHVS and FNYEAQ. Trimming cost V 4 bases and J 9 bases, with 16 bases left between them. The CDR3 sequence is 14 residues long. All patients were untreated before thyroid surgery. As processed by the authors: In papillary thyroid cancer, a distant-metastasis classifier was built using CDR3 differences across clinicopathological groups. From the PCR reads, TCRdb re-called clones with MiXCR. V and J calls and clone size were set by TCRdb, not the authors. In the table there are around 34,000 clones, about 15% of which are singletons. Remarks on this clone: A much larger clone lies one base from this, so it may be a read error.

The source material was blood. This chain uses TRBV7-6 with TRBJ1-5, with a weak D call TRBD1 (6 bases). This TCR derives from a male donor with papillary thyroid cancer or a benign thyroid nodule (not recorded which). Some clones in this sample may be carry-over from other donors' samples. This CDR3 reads CASSSGQPQVPQHF. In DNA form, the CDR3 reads TGTGCCAGCAGCTCAGGACAGCCCCAAGTGCCCCAGCATTTT.